This record looks at one T cell receptor beta chain sequence and its context. The antigen is not known. The authors ran a second PCR of about 6 to 11 cycles using a sample-barcoded 5' primer and a J-beta primer mix. Sequencing yielded, for each sample, at least 2.5 million paired-end reads carrying CDR3. TCRdb independently ran MiXCR on the 5' RACE reads; one entry per CDR3 protein. The sample has about 810,000 distinct CDR3 sequences, around 34% seen once. This entry comes from a study of blood T cells in healthy people across ages. Study-wide points: Researchers said unsorted PBMCs prevented a conclusive naive versus antigen-experienced comparison. The study regarded diversity estimates from one million T cells as underestimates.

There were at least 5.5 micrograms of total RNA extracted from every sample. The TCR sequence derives from a man aged 18 to 29 in good health. Sequenced input: blood.

The CDR3 DNA reads as TGTGCCAGCAGCTTAGTGGCAGGGGTAAATGAGCAGTACTTC. Encoded protein: CASSLVAGVNEQYF. The chain is built from TRBV7-2 and TRBJ2-7, with TRBD1 as a possible D gene (6 bases). Germline CDR1 reads SGHTA; CDR2 reads FQGNSA. The CDR3 is made up of 14 amino acids. Trimming removed 1 base at V and 7 bases at J, with 14 bases between.